This TCR beta chain derives from a study of blood T cell repertoires in COVID-19. Study overall: Donors in the United States, Italy and Spain gave samples during acute or convalescent COVID-19.

This clone was found once. The authors' processing: Amplification from reference gene primers served as the basis for estimated nucleated cell counts. The table came from immunoSEQ multiplex PCR; TCRdb's copy has only in-frame clones and leaves some out. The V and J calls and the clone size are those of that table, but D and trimming were determined from the DNA. The sample contains about 350,000 clones, approximately 87% of which appear only once. Germline V gene data show CDR1 as SGHKS and CDR2 as YYEKEE (reference sequence). The V and J ends lost 4 bases and 4 bases respectively, with 12 bases between them. CDR3 length: 15 amino acids.

The rearrangement uses TRBV5-5 and TRBJ1-6; D possibly corresponds to TRBD1 (6 bases). The source of this sequence is a woman aged 25 to 39 who had recovered from COVID-19. Sequencing input: PBMCs or T cells enriched from blood (not recorded which). CDR3 in amino acids: CASSHRGAYNSPLHF. For the CDR3, the DNA is TGTGCCAGCAGCCACCGGGGGGCTTATAATTCACCCCTCCACTTT.